Below, 20 T cell receptor beta chains from the same sample are listed, as sequenced in a study of identical twins. TCRdb reprocessed the 5' RACE reads via MiXCR and lists one record per CDR3 protein. The sample includes 460,000 or so distinct CDR3 sequences, about 14% of them seen just once. These data were likewise used in another study, on yellow fever vaccine responses in identical twins.

The sample consisted of CD4+ T cells sorted from blood. The receptors here all came from a woman between 18 and 29 years old in good health.

Notes on this clonotype: This may stem from a read error, because a much larger clone lies one nucleotide away. The rearrangement links TRBV7-8 to TRBJ2-3; D is uncertain. The CDR3 is 16 amino acids. Germline lookup yields CDR1 SGHVS and CDR2 FQNEAQ. The CDR3 protein is CVSSLGQGPAGDTQYF. Written as DNA, the CDR3 is TGTGTCAGCAGCTTAGGTCAAGGGCCGGCCGGAGATACGCAGTATTTT.

This clonotype came up a few times. The chain recombines TRBV21-1 with TRBJ2-5; the D call TRBD1 from the table was never checked on the DNA. TRBV21-1 is deemed a pseudogene. CDR3 length: 15 amino acids. The CDR3 region is CASSKVGGVGETQYF. CDR3 sequence (DNA): TGTGCCAGCAGCAAAGTCGGGGGAGTCGGTGAGACCCAGTACTTC.

The table lists this clonotype with a few counts. The rearrangement uses TRBV3-1 and TRBJ1-1; unclear D gene. The germline V gene encodes CDR1 LGHDT and CDR2 YNNKEL (reference sequence). V gave up 0 bases and J gave up 4 bases, with 15 bases separating them. The CDR3 has 16 residues. CDR3 nucleotides: TGTGCCAGCAGCCAAGATCGAGGCCGGGGTATCACTGAAGCTTTCTTT. Its protein is CASSQDRGRGITEAFF.

This clonotype came up a few times. V gene TRBV6-5 combines with J gene TRBJ2-7; 7 positions match TRBD1. Looked up from germline, CDR1 is MNHEY and CDR2 is SVGAGI. After removal of 0 bases from V and 6 bases from J, the junction contained 14 bases not matched to a gene. The CDR3 spans 17 residues. CDR3 loop: CASSYSLTGTDAIEQYF. The CDR3 DNA reads as TGTGCCAGCAGTTACTCATTAACCGGGACAGATGCTATCGAGCAGTACTTC.

The chain uses TRBV9 and TRBJ2-3; the match to TRBD2 covers 13 bases. Trimming at V came to 0 bases and at J to 3 bases, leaving 1 base not matched to a gene. This CDR3 has 16 amino acids. Germline V gene data show CDR1 as SGDLS and CDR2 as YYNGEE. The CDR3, as DNA: TGTGCCAGCAGCGTAGGGACTAGCGGGAGAACAGATACGCAGTATTTT. Protein: CASSVGTSGRTDTQYF.

This clonotype has at least ten counts. V usage is TRBV7-9 and J usage is TRBJ2-1; tentative D call: TRBD1 (6 bases). CDR3 length: 15 amino acids. V was shortened by 5 bases and J by 2 bases, with 13 bases between the two germline ends. Germline V gene sequence: CDR1 SEHNR, CDR2 FQNEAQ (reference sequence). CDR3 DNA: TGTGCCAGCAGCCAGCACCGGGACACCTACAATGAGCAGTTCTTC. Translated: CASSQHRDTYNEQFF.

This clonotype was counted only a few times. The rearrangement uses TRBV12-3 or TRBV12-4 and TRBJ2-7; D is perhaps TRBD2 (5 bases). The CDR3 length is 13 residues. The germline V and J ends were trimmed by 3 bases and 4 bases, with 10 bases remaining between them. CDR3 nucleotides: TGTGCCAGCAGTTTGCTAGCAGATTACGAGCAGTACTTC. It specifies CASSLLADYEQYF.

CDR3 in DNA: TGTGCCAGCAGTTTAGTGACAGGGTTCGGGCCAGATACGCAGTATTTT. It codes for CASSLVTGFGPDTQYF. The genes are TRBV27 and TRBJ2-3, with 7 bases fitting TRBD1. V gave up 2 bases and J gave up 4 bases; unmatched junction bases: 9. CDR1 and CDR2 (germline): MNHEY, SMNVEV (reference sequence). The CDR3 totals 16 residues.

This clonotype occurred many times. The CDR3 sequence is CASSQGPYNEQFF. DNA of the CDR3: TGTGCCAGCAGCCAAGGGCCCTACAATGAGCAGTTCTTC. V gene TRBV5-5 combines with J gene TRBJ2-1, with D unclear. The CDR3 is 13 amino acids. Germline CDR1 SGHKS, CDR2 YYEKEE (reference sequence). Trimming pared 4 bases from V and 2 bases from J, leaving 7 bases between.

This clonotype was observed a few times. The rearrangement uses TRBV12-3 or TRBV12-4 and TRBJ1-2; TRBD1 might be the D (6 bases). The CDR3 is 12 residues long. V was cut by 6 bases and J by 8 bases, with 13 bases left in between. CDR3 nucleotides: TGTGCCAGCAGCCCTGACAGGTGGGGCTACACCTTC. Residues: CASSPDRWGYTF.

This rearrangement joins TRBV29-1 to TRBJ1-1, with D perhaps TRBD1 (6 bases). This CDR3 spans 12 amino acids. Trimming removed 6 bases from V and 5 bases from J, with 13 bases in between. CDR1 and CDR2 from the germline V gene are SQVTM and ANQGSEA. Here the CDR3 reads CSVTTGKTEAFF. CDR3 coding DNA: TGCAGCGTCACCACAGGGAAAACTGAAGCTTTCTTT.

The chain employs TRBV20-1 and TRBJ2-3, with a tentative D call TRBD1 (5 bases). Germline V lookup: CDR1 DFQATT, CDR2 SNEGSKA (reference sequence). The CDR3 sequence is 15 residues long. V was pared by 6 bases and J by 1 base, with 17 bases between. In nucleotides, the CDR3 is TGCAGTGCCCCGCCACAGGATGCAGGCACAGATACGCAGTATTTT. Its translation is CSAPPQDAGTDTQYF.

The chain couples TRBV3-1 to TRBJ2-2; maybe TRBD1 (6 bases). Germline V gene sequence: CDR1 LGHDT, CDR2 YNNKEL (reference sequence). V was pared by 4 bases and J by 3 bases, with 15 bases between. The CDR3 runs to 16 residues. This chain's CDR3 is CASSLRTGLDTGELFF. The CDR3 coding sequence is TGTGCCAGCAGCCTAAGAACAGGGTTGGACACCGGGGAGCTGTTTTTT.

The gene calls are TRBV6-6 and TRBJ2-1, with D uncertain. The germline V and J ends were trimmed by 6 bases and 4 bases, with 10 bases remaining between them. The CDR3 covers 13 residues. Germline V CDR1 and CDR2: MNHNY, SVGAGI (reference sequence). This CDR3 is CASSPVRYNEQFF. The DNA for the CDR3 is TGTGCCAGCAGCCCAGTTAGGTACAATGAGCAGTTCTTC.

V gene TRBV18 combines with J gene TRBJ2-7, with TRBD2 as a possible D gene (5 bases). V was trimmed by 6 bases and J by 5 bases, leaving 14 bases between them. This CDR3 contains 13 residues. In germline, CDR1 is KGHSH, CDR2 LQKENI. The CDR3 bases are TGTGCCAGCTCGCGAGGGATCGAGGACGAGCAGTACTTC. It encodes CASSRGIEDEQYF. Based on the CDR3 plus reference TRBV18 and TRBJ2-7, the full variable domain is NAGVMQNPRHLVRRRGQEARLRCSPMKGHSHVYWYRQLPEEGLKFMVYLQKENIIDESGMPKERFSAEFPKEGPSILRIQQVVRGDSAAYFCASSRGIEDEQYFGPGTRLTVT.

This sequence joins TRBV18 and TRBJ2-1; tentative D call: TRBD1 (6 bases). Between the trimmed V and J ends, which lost 1 base and 2 bases, there was a span of 9 bases. The CDR3 extends over 15 amino acids. Germline CDR1 and CDR2: KGHSH and LQKENI. This chain's CDR3 is CASSPLQGTYNEQFF. The CDR3 DNA reads as TGTGCCAGCTCACCACTACAGGGCACCTACAATGAGCAGTTCTTC.

This chain uses TRBV28 with TRBJ2-7; 8 nucleotides align to TRBD1. There are 12 residues in the CDR3. V lost 10 bases to trimming and J lost 1 base; unmatched junction nucleotides: 3. Germline assignment: CDR1 MDHEN and CDR2 SYDVKM. CDR3 sequence: CATRQGSYEQYF. The CDR3, as DNA: TGTGCCACCCGACAGGGGTCCTACGAGCAGTACTTC.

The gene calls are TRBV15 and TRBJ2-2; tentative D call: TRBD2 (6 bases). The CDR3 runs to 13 residues. CDR1 is LNHNV and CDR2 is YYDKDF in the germline V gene (reference sequence). V lost 6 bases and J 6 bases, leaving 11 bases between the germline ends. The CDR3 DNA reads as TGTGCCACCAGGACTAGGGTTTCCGGGGAGCTGTTTTTT. Translated, it gives CATRTRVSGELFF.

This clonotype was seen ten or more times. The V gene is TRBV12-3 or TRBV12-4, the J gene TRBJ2-5; D uncertain. Trimming took 4 bases from V and 5 from J, leaving 11 bases between them. The CDR3 contains 13 residues. CDR3 sequence: CASSSSGRETQYF. Written as DNA, the CDR3 is TGTGCCAGCAGTTCATCGGGTCGGGAGACCCAGTACTTC.

The V call is TRBV29-1, the J call TRBJ2-5; TRBD2 might be the D (5 bases). CDR3 length: 12 amino acids. Germline CDR1 reads SQVTM; CDR2 reads ANQGSEA. The V gene lost 5 bases and the J gene lost 3 bases, with 10 bases spanning the gap. CDR3 nucleotide sequence: TGCAGCGTTTTAGGAGCGGAAGAGACCCAGTACTTC. Translated: CSVLGAEETQYF.